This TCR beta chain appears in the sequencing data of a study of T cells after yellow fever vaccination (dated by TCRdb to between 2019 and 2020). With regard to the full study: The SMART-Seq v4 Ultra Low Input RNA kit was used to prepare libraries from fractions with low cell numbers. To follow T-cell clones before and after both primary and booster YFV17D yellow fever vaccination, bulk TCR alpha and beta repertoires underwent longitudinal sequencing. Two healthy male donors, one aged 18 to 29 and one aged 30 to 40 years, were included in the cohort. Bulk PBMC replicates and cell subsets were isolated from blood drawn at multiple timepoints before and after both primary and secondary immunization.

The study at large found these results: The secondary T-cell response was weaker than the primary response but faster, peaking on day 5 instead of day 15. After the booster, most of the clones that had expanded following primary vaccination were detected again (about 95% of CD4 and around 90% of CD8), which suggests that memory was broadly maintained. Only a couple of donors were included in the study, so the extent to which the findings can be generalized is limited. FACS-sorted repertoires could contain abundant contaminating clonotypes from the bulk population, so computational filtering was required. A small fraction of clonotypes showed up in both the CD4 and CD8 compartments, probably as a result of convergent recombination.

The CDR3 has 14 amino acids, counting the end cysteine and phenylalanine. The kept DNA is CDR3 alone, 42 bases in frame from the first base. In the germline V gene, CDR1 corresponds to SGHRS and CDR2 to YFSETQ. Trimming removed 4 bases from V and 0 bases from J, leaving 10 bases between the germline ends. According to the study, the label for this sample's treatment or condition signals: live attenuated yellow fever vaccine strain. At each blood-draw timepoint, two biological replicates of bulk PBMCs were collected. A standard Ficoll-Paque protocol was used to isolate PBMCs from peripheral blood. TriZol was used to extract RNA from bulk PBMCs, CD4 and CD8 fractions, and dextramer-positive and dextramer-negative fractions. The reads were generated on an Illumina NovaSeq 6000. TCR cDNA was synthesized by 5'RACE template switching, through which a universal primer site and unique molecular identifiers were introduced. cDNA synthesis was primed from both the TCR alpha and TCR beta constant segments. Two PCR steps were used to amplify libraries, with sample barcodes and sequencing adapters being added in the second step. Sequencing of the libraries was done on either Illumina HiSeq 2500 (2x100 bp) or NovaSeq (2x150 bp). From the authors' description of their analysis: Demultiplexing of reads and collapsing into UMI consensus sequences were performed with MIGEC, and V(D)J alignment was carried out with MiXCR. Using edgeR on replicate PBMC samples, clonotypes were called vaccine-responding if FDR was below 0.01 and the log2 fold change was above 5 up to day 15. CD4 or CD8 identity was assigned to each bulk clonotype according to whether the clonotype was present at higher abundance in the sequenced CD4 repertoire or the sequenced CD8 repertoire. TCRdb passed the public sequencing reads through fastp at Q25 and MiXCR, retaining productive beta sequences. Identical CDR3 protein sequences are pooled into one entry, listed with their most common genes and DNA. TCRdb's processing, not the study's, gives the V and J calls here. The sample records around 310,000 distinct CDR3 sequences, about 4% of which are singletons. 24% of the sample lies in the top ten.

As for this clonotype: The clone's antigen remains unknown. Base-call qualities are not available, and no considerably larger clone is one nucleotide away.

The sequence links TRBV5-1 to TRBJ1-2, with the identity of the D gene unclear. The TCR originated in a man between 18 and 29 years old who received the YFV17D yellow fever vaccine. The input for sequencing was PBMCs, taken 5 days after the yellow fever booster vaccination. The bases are TGCGCCAGCAGCCCCGGCGCATCTAACTATGGCTACACCTTC. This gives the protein CASSPGASNYGYTF. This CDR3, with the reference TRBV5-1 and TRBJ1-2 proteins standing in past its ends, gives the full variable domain KAGVTQTPRYLIKTRGQQVTLSCSPISGHRSVSWYQQTPGQGLQFLFEYFSETQRNKGNFPGRFSGRQFSNSRSEMNVSTLELGDSALYLCASSPGASNYGYTFGSGTRLTVV.